This T cell receptor beta chain was sequenced for a study of CD8 T cells in ankylosing spondylitis. This clonotype was observed many times. The antigen is undetermined. The germline V and J ends were trimmed by 7 bases and 3 bases, with 4 bases remaining between them. The CDR3 length is 11 residues. CDR1 is ENHRY, CDR2 SYGVKD, per germline. Quantitative 5'-RACE with molecular barcodes was used to make the TCR beta libraries. Each CDR3 protein gets one entry after TCRdb re-called the 5' RACE reads with MiXCR. The top ten clones hold 2% to 2.5% of a sample with over 60,000 distinct CDR3 sequences, roughly 5.3% of them seen once. The study, taken as a whole, reports: Researchers reportedly found disease-linked clones significantly enriched in matched ankylosing spondylitis synovial fluid.

The source of this sequence is a male donor with ankylosing spondylitis or in good health (not recorded which). The chain is built from TRBV10-3 and TRBJ1-3, with no clear D. The sequencing input was blood, either unsorted or a sorted T cell fraction (not recorded which). This chain's CDR3 is CAITFGNTIYF. Written as DNA, the CDR3 is TGTGCCATCACCTTTGGAAACACCATATATTTT.